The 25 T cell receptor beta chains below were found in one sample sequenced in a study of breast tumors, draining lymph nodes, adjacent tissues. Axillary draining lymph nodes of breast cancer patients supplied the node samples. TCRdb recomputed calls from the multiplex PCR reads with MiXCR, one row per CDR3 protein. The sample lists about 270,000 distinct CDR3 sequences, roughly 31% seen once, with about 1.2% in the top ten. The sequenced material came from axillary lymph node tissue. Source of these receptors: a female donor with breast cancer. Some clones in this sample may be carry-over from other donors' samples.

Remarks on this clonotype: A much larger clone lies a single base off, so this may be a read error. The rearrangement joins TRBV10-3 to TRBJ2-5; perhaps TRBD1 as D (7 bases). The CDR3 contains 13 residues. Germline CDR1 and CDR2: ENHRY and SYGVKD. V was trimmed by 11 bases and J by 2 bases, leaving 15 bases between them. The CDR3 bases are TGTGCCGTCCGCAGGGGGGCGCAAGAGACCCAGTACTTC. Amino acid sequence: CAVRRGAQETQYF.

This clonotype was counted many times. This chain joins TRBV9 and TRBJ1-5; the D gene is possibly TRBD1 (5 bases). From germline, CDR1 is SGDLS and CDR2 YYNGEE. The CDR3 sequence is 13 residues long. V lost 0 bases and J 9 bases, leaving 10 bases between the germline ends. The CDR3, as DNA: TGTGCCAGCAGCGTAGACGACGGGGCGCCCCAGCATTTT. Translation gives CASSVDDGAPQHF. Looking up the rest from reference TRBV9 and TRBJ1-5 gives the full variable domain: DSGVTQTPKHLITATGQRVTLRCSPRSGDLSVYWYQQSLDQGLQFLIQYYNGEERAKGNILERFSAQQFPDLHSELNLSSLELGDSALYFCASSVDDGAPQHFGDGTRLSIL.

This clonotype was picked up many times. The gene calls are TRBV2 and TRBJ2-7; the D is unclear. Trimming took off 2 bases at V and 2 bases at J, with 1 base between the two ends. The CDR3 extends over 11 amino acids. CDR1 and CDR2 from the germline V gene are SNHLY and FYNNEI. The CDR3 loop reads CASSETYEQYF. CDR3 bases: TGTGCCAGCAGTGAAACCTACGAGCAGTACTTC.

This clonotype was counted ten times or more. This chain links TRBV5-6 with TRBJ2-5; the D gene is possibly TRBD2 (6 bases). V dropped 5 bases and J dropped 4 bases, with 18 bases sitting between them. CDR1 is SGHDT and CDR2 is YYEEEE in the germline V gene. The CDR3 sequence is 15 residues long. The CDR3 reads CASSWSGLARETQYF. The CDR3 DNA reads TGTGCCAGCAGTTGGTCGGGTCTAGCGCGAGAGACCCAGTACTTC. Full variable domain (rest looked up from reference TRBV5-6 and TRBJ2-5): DAGVTQSPTHLIKTRGQQVTLRCSPKSGHDTVSWYQQALGQGPQFIFQYYEEEERQRGNFPDRFSGHQFPNYSSELNVNALLLGDSALYLCASSWSGLARETQYFGPGTRLLVL.

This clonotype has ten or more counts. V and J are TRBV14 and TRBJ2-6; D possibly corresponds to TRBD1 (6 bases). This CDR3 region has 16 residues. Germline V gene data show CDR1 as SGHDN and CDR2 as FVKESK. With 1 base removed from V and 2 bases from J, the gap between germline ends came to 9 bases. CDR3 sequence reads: CASSQVQGTGANVLTF. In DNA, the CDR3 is TGTGCCAGCAGCCAAGTCCAGGGGACTGGGGCCAACGTCCTGACTTTC.

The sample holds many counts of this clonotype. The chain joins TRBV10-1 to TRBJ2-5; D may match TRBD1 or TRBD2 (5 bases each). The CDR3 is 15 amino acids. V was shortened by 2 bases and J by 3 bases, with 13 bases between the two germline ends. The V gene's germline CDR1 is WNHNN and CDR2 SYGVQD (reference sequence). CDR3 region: CASSEGLGVKETQYF. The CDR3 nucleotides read TGCGCCAGCAGTGAGGGTCTGGGGGTCAAAGAGACCCAGTACTTC.

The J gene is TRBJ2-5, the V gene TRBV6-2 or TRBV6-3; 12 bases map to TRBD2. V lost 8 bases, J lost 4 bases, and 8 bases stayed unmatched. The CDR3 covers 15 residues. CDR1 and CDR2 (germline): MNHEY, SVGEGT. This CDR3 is CASGHPGLAGETQYF. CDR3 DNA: TGTGCCAGCGGTCACCCGGGACTAGCGGGAGAGACCCAGTACTTC.

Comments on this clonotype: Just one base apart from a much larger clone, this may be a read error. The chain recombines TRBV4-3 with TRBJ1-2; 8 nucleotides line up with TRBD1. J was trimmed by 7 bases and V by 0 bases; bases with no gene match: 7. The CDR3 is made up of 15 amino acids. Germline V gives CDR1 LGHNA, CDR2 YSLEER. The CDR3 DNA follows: TGCGCCAGCAGCCAAGATCTGGGACAGGTGATTGGCTACACCTTC. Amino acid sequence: CASSQDLGQVIGYTF.

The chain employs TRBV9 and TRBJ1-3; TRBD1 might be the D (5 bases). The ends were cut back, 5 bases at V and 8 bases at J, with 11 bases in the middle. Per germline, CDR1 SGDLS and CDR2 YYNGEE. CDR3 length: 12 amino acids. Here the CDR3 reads CASSVRGDTIYF. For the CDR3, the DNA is TGTGCCAGCAGTGTCCGGGGGGACACCATATATTTT.

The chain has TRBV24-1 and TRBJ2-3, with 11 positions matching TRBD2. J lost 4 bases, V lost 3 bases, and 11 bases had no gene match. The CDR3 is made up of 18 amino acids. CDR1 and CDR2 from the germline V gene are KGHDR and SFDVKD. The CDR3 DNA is TGTGCCACCAGTGATCCCGGGACTAGCGGACTTGGCGCAGATACGCAGTATTTT. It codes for CATSDPGTSGLGADTQYF.

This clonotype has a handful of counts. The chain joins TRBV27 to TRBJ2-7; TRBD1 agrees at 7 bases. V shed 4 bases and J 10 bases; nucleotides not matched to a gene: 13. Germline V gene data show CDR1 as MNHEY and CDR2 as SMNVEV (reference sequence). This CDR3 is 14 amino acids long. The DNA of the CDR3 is TGTGCCAGCAGTTCCTTTTCGACAGGGTGGTCCCAGTACTTC. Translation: CASSSFSTGWSQYF.

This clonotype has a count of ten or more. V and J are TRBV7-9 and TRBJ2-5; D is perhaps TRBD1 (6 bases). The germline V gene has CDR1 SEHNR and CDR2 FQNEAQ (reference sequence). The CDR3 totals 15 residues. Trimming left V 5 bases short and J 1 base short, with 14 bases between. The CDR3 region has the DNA TGTGCCAGCAGCGCCCAATACAGGGCCCAAGAGACCCAGTACTTC. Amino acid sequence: CASSAQYRAQETQYF. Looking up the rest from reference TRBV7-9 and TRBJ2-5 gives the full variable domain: DTGVSQNPRHKITKRGQNVTFRCDPISEHNRLYWYRQTLGQGPEFLTYFQNEAQLEKSRLLSDRFSAERPKGSFSTLEIQRTEQGDSAMYLCASSAQYRAQETQYFGPGTRLLVL.

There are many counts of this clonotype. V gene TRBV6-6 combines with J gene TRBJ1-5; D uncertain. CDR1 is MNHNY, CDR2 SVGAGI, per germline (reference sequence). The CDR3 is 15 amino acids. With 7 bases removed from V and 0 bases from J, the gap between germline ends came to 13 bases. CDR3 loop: CASNGGSLSNQPQHF. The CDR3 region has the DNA TGTGCCAGCAATGGTGGCAGCCTTAGCAATCAGCCCCAGCATTTT.

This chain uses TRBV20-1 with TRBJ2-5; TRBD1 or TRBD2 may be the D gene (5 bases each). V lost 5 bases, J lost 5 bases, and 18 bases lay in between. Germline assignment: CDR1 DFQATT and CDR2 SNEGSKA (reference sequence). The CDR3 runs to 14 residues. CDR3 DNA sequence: TGCAGTGCTCCCTCGGGGCCCGATGTGGAGACCCAGTACTTC. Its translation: CSAPSGPDVETQYF.

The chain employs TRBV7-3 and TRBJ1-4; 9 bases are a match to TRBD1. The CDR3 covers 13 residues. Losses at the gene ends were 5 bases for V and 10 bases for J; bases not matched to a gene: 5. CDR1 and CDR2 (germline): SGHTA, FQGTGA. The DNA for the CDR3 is TGTGCCAGCAGCCAGGACAGGGGCGGAAAACTGTTTTTT. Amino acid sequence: CASSQDRGGKLFF.

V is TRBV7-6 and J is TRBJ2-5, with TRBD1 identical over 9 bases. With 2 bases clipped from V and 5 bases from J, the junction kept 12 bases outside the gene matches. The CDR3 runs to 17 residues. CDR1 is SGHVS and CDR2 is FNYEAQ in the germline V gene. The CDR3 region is CASSLYPGTGKGETQYF. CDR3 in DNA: TGTGCCAGCAGCTTATACCCCGGGACAGGGAAGGGTGAGACCCAGTACTTC.

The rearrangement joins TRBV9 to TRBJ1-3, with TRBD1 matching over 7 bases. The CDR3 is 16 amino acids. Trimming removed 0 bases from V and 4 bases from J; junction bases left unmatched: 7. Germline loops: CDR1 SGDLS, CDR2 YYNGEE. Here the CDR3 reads CASSVVDRVVGNTIYF. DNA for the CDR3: TGTGCCAGCAGCGTAGTAGACAGGGTCGTGGGAAACACCATATATTTT.

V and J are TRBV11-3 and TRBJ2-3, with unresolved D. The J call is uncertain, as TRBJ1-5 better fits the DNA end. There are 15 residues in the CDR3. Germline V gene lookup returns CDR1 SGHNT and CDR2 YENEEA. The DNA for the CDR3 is TGTGCCAGCAGCTTAGGAGCGGGGAGTGCAGATACGCAGCATTTT. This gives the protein CASSLGAGSADTQHF.

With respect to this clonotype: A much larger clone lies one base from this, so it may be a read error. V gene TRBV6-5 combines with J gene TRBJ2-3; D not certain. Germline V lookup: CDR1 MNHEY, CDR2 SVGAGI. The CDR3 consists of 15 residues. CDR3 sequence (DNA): TGTGCCAGCAGTCACTCGAATAGGGGCACAGATACGCAGTATTTT. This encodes CASSHSNRGTDTQYF.

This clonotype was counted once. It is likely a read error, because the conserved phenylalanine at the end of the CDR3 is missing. The CDR3 nucleotides are TGTGCCAGCTCACTCGGGCAGGGTGCGGAGACCCAGTACTCC. Its protein product is CASSLGQGAETQYS. V usage is TRBV18 and J usage is TRBJ2-5, with D tentatively TRBD1 (5 bases). V lost 4 bases, J lost 5 bases, and 14 bases lay in between. Germline V lookup: CDR1 KGHSH, CDR2 LQKENI. CDR3 length: 14 amino acids.

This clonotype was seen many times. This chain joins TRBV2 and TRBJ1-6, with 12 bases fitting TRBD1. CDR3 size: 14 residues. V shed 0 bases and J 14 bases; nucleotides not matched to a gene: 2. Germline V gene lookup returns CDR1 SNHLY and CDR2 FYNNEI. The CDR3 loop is CASSEAGTGGTLHF. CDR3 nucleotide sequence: TGTGCCAGCAGTGAAGCAGGGACAGGGGGCACCCTCCACTTT.

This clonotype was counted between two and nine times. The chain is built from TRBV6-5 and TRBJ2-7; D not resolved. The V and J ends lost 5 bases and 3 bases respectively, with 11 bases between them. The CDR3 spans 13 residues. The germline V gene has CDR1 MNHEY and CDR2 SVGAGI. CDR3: CASSHRWNYEQYF. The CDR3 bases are TGTGCCAGCAGTCATCGGTGGAACTACGAGCAGTACTTC.

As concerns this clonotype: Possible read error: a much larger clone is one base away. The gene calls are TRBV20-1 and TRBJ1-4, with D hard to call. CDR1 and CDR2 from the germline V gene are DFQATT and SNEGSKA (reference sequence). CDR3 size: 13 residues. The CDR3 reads CSASSRLNETLFF. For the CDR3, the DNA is TGCAGTGCTAGTTCCAGGCTAAATGAAACACTGTTTTTT.

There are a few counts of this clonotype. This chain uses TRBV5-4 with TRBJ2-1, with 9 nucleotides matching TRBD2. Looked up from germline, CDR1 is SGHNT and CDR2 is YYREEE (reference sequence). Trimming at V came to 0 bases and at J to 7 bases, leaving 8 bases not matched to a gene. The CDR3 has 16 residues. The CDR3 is CASSLVAGVGLNEQFF. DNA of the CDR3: TGTGCCAGCAGCTTGGTAGCGGGAGTGGGGTTAAATGAGCAGTTCTTC.

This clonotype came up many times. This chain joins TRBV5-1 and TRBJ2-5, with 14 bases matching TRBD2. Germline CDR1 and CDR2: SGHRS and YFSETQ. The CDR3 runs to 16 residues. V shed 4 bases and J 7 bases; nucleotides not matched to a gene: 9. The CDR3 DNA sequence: TGCGCCAGCAGCCCTGGGACTAGCGGGGGTCTAGGGACCCAGTACTTC. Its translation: CASSPGTSGGLGTQYF.